The next 6 T cell receptor beta chains were all read from a single sample in a study of human T cells and chemical hapten exposure. TCRdb re-called the RACE reads with MiXCR, one entry per CDR3 protein. The table lists about 82,000 distinct CDR3 sequences, 10% to 15% of them singletons. Time point here: patch test 3, about 24 weeks after DPC sensitization. The treatment denotes: therapeutic diphenylcyclopropenone sensitization with weekly scalp DPC. The specimen comprised whole blood, sampled in connection with sensitization to the hapten diphenylcyclopropenone (DPC). Every receptor here comes from a woman between 50 and 59 years old with alopecia areata. Some clones in this sample may be carry-over from other donors' samples.

This clonotype was seen a few times. The genes are TRBV29-1 and TRBJ1-1; perhaps TRBD1 as D (6 bases). This CDR3 comprises 13 residues. V was trimmed by 4 bases and J by 0 bases, leaving 9 bases between them. Looked up from germline, CDR1 is SQVTM and CDR2 is ANQGSEA. In DNA, the CDR3 is TGCAGCGTTGTGGACAGCCTGAACACTGAAGCTTTCTTT. This gives the protein CSVVDSLNTEAFF.

This chain joins TRBV6-1 and TRBJ1-3; 8 positions match TRBD1. Germline CDR1 is MNHNS and CDR2 is SASEGT. Trimming at V came to 0 bases and at J to 0 bases, leaving 10 bases not matched to a gene. The CDR3 consists of 19 residues. The CDR3 sequence: CASSEAVHDRGVSGNTIYF. In DNA, the CDR3 is TGTGCCAGCAGTGAAGCGGTCCACGACAGGGGAGTCTCTGGAAACACCATATATTTT.

This clonotype was seen a few times. The chain has TRBV29-1 and TRBJ2-7; D may be TRBD2 (6 bases). This CDR3 contains 14 residues. Trimming shortened V by 2 bases and J by 5 bases, and 16 bases separated the two germline ends. Germline V lookup: CDR1 SQVTM, CDR2 ANQGSEA. CDR3 bases: TGCAGCGTTGAAAAAGTAGAGACGGGGGACGAGCAGTACTTC. This codes for CSVEKVETGDEQYF.

This clonotype was seen more than once but under ten times. This sequence joins TRBV10-2 and TRBJ2-5, with TRBD2 matching 11 bases. The CDR3 runs 16 residues. The J segment lost 5 bases and the V segment lost 3 bases, leaving 8 bases of the junction unmatched. In germline, CDR1 is WSHSY, CDR2 SAAADI. DNA of the CDR3: TGCGCCAGCAGTGATCTAGCGGGAGGATCGGGGGAGACCCAGTACTTC. Its protein product is CASSDLAGGSGETQYF.

The chain recombines TRBV29-1 with TRBJ2-5; 7 bases agree with TRBD1. J was trimmed by 2 bases and V by 4 bases; bases with no gene match: 7. The CDR3 extends over 14 amino acids. From germline, CDR1 is SQVTM and CDR2 ANQGSEA. The CDR3 region is CSVVNRGLQETQYF. CDR3 bases: TGCAGCGTTGTGAACAGGGGTCTTCAAGAGACCCAGTACTTC.

In this sample, this clonotype turned up a few times. This sequence joins TRBV5-1 and TRBJ2-7, with no clear D. Between the trimmed V and J ends, which lost 4 bases and 3 bases, there was a span of 17 bases. CDR3 length equals 15 residues. Germline CDR1 SGHRS, CDR2 YFSETQ. The CDR3 DNA follows: TGCGCCAGCAGCCCCGGGCCCTCTACCTTCTACGAGCAGTACTTC. It yields the protein CASSPGPSTFYEQYF.